The sample holds many counts of the clone carrying this T cell receptor beta chain. What it recognizes is unknown. The sample originates from a study of T-cell memory formation after mild COVID-19. Broader study findings: Second-wave clones peaking on day 37 lacked confirmed SARS-CoV-2 specificity. Some clones that responded turned up in pre-infection memory, which suggests that cross-reactive memory joined in.

The junction had 13 bases not matched to a gene; V was cut back by 0 bases and J by 16 bases. CDR3 size: 15 residues. Germline V CDR1 and CDR2: MNHNY, SVGAGI (reference sequence). TCRdb passed the 5' RACE reads through MiXCR, listing each CDR3 protein once. The table shows 250,000 or so distinct CDR3 sequences, with 18% occurring only once. V and J are TRBV6-6 and TRBJ1-5; 9 nucleotides align to TRBD1. The TCR originated in a man aged 18 to 29 who had mild COVID-19 (a few samples of this study predate the infection). Cell type and time point are not known. The sample comprised PBMCs or a T cell subset sorted from them (not recorded which). CDR3 in amino acids: CASSYSSRDRALRHF. The CDR3 DNA reads TGTGCCAGCAGTTACTCCTCCCGGGACAGGGCCCTTCGACATTTT.